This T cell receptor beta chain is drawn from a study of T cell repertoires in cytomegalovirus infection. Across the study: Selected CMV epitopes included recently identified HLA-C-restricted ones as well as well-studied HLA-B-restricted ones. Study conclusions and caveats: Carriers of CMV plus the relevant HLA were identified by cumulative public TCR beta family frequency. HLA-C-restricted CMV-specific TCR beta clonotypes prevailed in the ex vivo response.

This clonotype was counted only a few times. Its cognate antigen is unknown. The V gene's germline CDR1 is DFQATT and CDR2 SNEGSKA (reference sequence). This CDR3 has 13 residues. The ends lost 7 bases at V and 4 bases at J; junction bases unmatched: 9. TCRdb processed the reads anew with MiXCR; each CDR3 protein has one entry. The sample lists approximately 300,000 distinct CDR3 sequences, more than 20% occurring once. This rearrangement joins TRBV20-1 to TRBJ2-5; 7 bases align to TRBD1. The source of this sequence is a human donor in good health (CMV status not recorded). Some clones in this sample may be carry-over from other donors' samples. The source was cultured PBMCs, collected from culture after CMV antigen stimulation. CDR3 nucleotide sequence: TGCAGTGGGACAGGACCAGGTGTAGAGACCCAGTACTTC. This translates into CSGTGPGVETQYF.